This TCR beta chain was captured by sequencing in a study of immune evolution from preneoplasia to lung adenocarcinoma. The sample holds a few counts of this clone. Clones were sequenced by immunoSEQ multiplex PCR, and TCRdb holds only the in-frame ones, with some missing. The data hold under 6,500 clones, with less than 80% observed a single time. CDR1 SGHNT and CDR2 YENEEA come from the germline V gene. The CDR3 runs 13 residues. V shed 5 bases and J shed 10 bases, with 15 bases lying between them. Resections took place in Japan or China from about 2014 to 2018. The chain employs TRBV11-3 and TRBJ2-1, with a possible D match to TRBD2 (6 bases). The sequenced sample consisted of FFPE adjacent normal lung tissue. The origin of this receptor is a person between 70 and 80 years old with lung adenocarcinoma. The chain's CDR3 is CASSPRDSLEQFF. CDR3 bases: TGTGCCAGCAGCCCCCGGGACTCGCTGGAGCAGTTCTTC.